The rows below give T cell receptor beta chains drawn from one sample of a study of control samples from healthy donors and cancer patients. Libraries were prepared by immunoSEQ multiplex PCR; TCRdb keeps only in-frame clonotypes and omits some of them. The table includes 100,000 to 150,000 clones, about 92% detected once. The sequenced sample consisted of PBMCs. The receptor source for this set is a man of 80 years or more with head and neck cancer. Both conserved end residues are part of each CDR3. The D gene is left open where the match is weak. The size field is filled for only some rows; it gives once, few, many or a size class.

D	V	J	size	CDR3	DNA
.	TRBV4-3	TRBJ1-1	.	CASSPGLTGAVF	TGCGCCAGCAGCCCAGGTCTTACGGGAGCGGTCTTT
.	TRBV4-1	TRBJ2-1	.	CASSQGGGSYNEQFF	TGCGCCAGCAGCCAGGGAGGTGGCTCCTACAATGAGCAGTTCTTC
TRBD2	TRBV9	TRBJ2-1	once	CASGGLAGGNEQFF	TGTGCCAGCGGGGGACTAGCGGGAGGGAATGAGCAGTTCTTC
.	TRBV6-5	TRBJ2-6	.	CAIGQPSSGANVLTF	TGTGCCATCGGACAGCCATCCTCTGGGGCCAACGTCCTGACTTTC
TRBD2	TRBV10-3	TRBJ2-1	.	CAISVGLAGGTEQFF	TGTGCCATCAGTGTGGGACTAGCGGGAGGAACTGAGCAGTTCTTC
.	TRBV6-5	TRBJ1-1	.	CASSSGGAGDTEAFF	TGTGCCAGCAGTTCCGGGGGCGCGGGGGACACTGAAGCTTTCTTT
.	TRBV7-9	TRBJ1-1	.	CASSPRGTEAFF	TGTGCCAGCAGCCCGCGGGGAACTGAAGCTTTCTTT
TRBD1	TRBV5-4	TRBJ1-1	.	CASSPDRPNTEAFF	TGTGCCAGCAGCCCGGACAGGCCTAACACTGAAGCTTTCTTT
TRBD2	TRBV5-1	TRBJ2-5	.	CASSLNPSGGGETQYF	TGCGCCAGCAGCTTAAACCCTAGCGGGGGAGGAGAGACCCAGTACTTC
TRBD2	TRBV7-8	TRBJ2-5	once	CASSGGGGVETQYF	TGTGCCAGCAGCGGTGGCGGGGGTGTGGAGACCCAGTACTTC
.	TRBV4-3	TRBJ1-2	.	CASSQERSGDGYTF	TGCGCCAGCAGCCAAGAACGCTCGGGGGATGGCTACACCTTC
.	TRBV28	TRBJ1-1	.	CASSLEDGLAFF	TGTGCCAGCAGTTTAGAGGACGGGTTGGCTTTCTTT
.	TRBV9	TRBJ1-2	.	CASSGSVTWDVEADGYTF	TGTGCCAGCAGCGGCTCCGTGACGTGGGATGTGGAAGCGGATGGCTACACCTTC
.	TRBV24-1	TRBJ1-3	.	CATSDFRYSGNTIYF	TGTGCCACCAGTGATTTCCGGTACTCTGGAAACACCATATATTTT
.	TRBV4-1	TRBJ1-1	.	CASSQGSRIRKAEAFF	TGCGCCAGCAGCCAAGGCAGCCGGATAAGAAAAGCTGAAGCTTTCTTT
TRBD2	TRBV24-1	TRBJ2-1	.	CATSDYGTSNEQFF	TGTGCCACCAGTGATTACGGGACTAGCAATGAGCAGTTCTTC
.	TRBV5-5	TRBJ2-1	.	CASSLRFPDEQFF	TGTGCCAGCAGCTTGCGGTTTCCCGATGAGCAGTTCTTC
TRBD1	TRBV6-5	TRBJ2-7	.	CASSLTGTGSNEQYF	TGTGCCAGCAGTTTAACCGGGACAGGGAGCAACGAGCAGTACTTC
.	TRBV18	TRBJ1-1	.	CASSPLDTLSSTEAFF	TGTGCCAGCTCCCCCTTAGACACTTTGAGTAGTACTGAAGCTTTCTTT
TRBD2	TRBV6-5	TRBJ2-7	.	CASSYSRTSRAYEQYF	TGTGCCAGCAGTTACTCGAGGACTAGCAGGGCGTACGAGCAGTACTTC
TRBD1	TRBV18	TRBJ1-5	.	CASSPSDRGNQPQHF	TGTGCCAGCTCACCTTCGGACAGGGGCAATCAGCCCCAGCATTTT
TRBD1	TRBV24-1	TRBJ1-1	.	CATSDFPTGGVETEAFF	TGTGCCACCAGTGATTTTCCTACAGGGGGCGTTGAGACTGAAGCTTTCTTT
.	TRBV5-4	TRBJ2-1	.	CASSLVLANEQFF	TGTGCCAGCAGCTTGGTCCTGGCGAATGAGCAGTTCTTC
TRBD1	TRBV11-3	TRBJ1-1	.	CASSLGPGQGGTNTEAFF	TGTGCCAGCAGCTTAGGACCGGGACAGGGGGGAACGAACACTGAAGCTTTCTTT
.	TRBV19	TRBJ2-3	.	CASSIAPGTDTQYF	TGTGCCAGTAGTATAGCTCCGGGCACAGATACGCAGTATTTT
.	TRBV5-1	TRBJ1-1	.	CASSGGGVLDAEAFF	TGCGCCAGCAGCGGTGGGGGGGTCCTTGACGCTGAAGCTTTCTTT
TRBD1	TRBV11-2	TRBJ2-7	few	CASSPDRAYEQYF	TGTGCCAGCAGTCCCGACAGGGCCTACGAGCAGTACTTC
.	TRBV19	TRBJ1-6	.	CASSFQGNSPLHF	TGTGCCAGTAGTTTCCAGGGTAATTCACCCCTCCACTTT
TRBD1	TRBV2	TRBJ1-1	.	CASRSDRANTEAFF	TGTGCCAGCAGGTCAGACAGGGCTAACACTGAAGCTTTCTTT
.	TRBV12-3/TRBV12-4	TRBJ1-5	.	CASNRDFDQPQHF	TGTGCCAGCAACCGGGACTTCGATCAGCCCCAGCATTTT
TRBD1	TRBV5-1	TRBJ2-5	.	CASSLAWGRGETQYF	TGCGCCAGCAGCTTGGCCTGGGGCAGGGGGGAGACCCAGTACTTC
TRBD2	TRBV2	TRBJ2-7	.	CASTSRASGIYEQYF	TGTGCCAGCACCTCTCGAGCTAGCGGGATCTACGAGCAGTACTTC
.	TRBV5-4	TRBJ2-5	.	CASSTGQRQETQYF	TGTGCCAGCAGCACGGGACAAAGACAAGAGACCCAGTACTTC
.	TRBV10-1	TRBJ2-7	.	CASSDDRLHEQYF	TGCGCCAGCAGTGATGACAGGCTCCACGAGCAGTACTTC
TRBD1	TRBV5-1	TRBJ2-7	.	CASSLPSTGGEQYF	TGCGCCAGCAGCTTGCCCTCGACAGGGGGCGAGCAGTACTTC
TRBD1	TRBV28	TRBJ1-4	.	CASSPGQGWLEKLFF	TGTGCCAGCAGTCCAGGACAGGGGTGGCTTGAAAAACTGTTTTTT
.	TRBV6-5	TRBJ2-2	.	CASSYSTRNTGELFF	TGTGCCAGCAGTTACTCGACGCGGAACACCGGGGAGCTGTTTTTT
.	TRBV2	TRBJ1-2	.	CASSENWGNYGYTF	TGTGCCAGCAGTGAAAATTGGGGCAACTATGGCTACACCTTC
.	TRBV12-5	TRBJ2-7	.	CASGFTYEQYF	TGTGCTAGTGGTTTTACCTACGAGCAGTACTTC
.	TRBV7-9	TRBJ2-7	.	CASSFGQYSYEQYF	TGTGCCAGCAGCTTCGGACAGTACTCCTACGAGCAGTACTTC
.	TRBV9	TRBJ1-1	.	CASSSSLRRRGTEAFF	TGTGCCAGCAGCTCCTCTCTCCGAAGACGGGGCACTGAAGCTTTCTTT
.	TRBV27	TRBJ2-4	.	CASSSSRTVPIQYF	TGTGCCAGCAGTTCATCCCGGACAGTCCCTATTCAGTACTTC
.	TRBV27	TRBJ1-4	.	CASGRFATNEKLFF	TGTGCCAGCGGGAGGTTCGCAACTAATGAAAAACTGTTTTTT
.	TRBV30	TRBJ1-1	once	CAWSVGPEAFF	TGTGCCTGGAGTGTCGGTCCCGAAGCTTTCTTT